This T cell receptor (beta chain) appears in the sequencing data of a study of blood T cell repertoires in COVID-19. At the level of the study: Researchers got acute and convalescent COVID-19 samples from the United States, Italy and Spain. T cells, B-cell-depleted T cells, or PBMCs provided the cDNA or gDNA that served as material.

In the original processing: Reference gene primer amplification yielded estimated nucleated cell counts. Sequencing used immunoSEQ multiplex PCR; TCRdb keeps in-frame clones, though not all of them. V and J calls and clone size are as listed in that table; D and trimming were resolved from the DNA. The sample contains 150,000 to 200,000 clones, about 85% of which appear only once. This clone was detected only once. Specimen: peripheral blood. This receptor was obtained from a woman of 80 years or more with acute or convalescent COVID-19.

The CDR3 sequence: CASRPTLGQGDYEQYF. CDR3 nucleotide sequence: TGTGCCAGCAGGCCTACCCTGGGGCAGGGGGATTACGAGCAGTACTTC. This chain uses TRBV6-2 or TRBV6-3 with TRBJ2-7; 7 bases match TRBD1. In germline, CDR1 is MNHEY, CDR2 SVGEGT. The length of the CDR3 is 16 residues. Trimming removed 6 bases from V and 4 bases from J; junction bases left unmatched: 15.